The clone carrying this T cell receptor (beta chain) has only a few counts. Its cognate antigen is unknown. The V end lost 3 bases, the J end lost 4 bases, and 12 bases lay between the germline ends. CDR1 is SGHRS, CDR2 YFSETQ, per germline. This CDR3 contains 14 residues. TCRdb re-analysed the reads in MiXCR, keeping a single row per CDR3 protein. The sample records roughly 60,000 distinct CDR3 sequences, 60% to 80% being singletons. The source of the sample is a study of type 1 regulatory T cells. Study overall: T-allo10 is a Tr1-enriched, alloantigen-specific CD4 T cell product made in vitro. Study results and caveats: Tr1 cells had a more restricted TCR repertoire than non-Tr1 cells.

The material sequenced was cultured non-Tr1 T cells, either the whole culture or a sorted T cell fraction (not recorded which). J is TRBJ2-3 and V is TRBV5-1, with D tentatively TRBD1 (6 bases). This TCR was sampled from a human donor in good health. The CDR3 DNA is TGCGCCAGCAGCTCTCGGACAGCCGCAGATACGCAGTATTTT. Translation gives CASSSRTAADTQYF.